Described below is a single T cell receptor beta chain sequence and its context. Its antigen is not identified. The sample belongs to a study of T cells in localized non-small cell lung cancer. V gave up 7 bases and J gave up 3 bases, with 7 bases separating them. The CDR3 contains 11 residues. Germline-derived CDR1 and CDR2 are MNHEY and SVGAGI. Assay used: immunoSEQ multiplex PCR; TCRdb lists only in-frame clones, some missing. The table records 75,000 to 85,000 clones, around 80% of them present only once. Findings of the study overall: The study linked higher blood T cell density to longer overall survival. Without multi-region sequencing, intratumor heterogeneity could not be excluded. Adjacent lung was found to contain a median roughly 60 of the top 100 tumor clones.

This sequence was found in a female donor over 55 with stage I lung adenocarcinoma. Sequencing used peripheral blood, obtained before any cancer treatment. The genes are TRBV6-5 and TRBJ2-7; D remains unclear. Written as DNA, the CDR3 is TGTGCCAGCAAAATCAACTACGAGCAGTACTTC. Translation: CASKINYEQYF.